The 12 T cell receptor beta chains presented below share a single source sample, sequenced in a study of blood T cell repertoires in COVID-19. The repertoire was sequenced with immunoSEQ multiplex PCR; TCRdb's copy has only in-frame clones and lacks some. The sample consists of about 310,000 clones, 85% to 90% of them appearing once. Sequencing was performed on peripheral blood. These receptors were taken from a woman in her 30s with COVID-19, enrolled during active disease.

This clone was seen more than once but under ten times. The rearrangement links TRBV7-9 to TRBJ2-7; 10 nucleotides line up with TRBD2. J lost 0 bases, V lost 5 bases, and 13 bases had no gene match. CDR3 length equals 18 residues. The germline V gene has CDR1 SEHNR and CDR2 FQNEAQ (reference sequence). CDR3 nucleotide sequence: TGTGCCAGCAGCGAAATGCCATTTAGCGGGAGGCGCTCCTACGAGCAGTACTTC. Protein: CASSEMPFSGRRSYEQYF.

This clone showed up just once. The rearrangement joins TRBV5-1 to TRBJ1-1; 7 bases align to TRBD1. CDR1 is SGHRS, CDR2 YFSETQ, per germline. V shed 2 bases and J 0 bases; nucleotides not matched to a gene: 7. This CDR3 region has 16 residues. The CDR3 DNA sequence: TGCGCCAGCAGCTTCGGGACAGCTCAGCTGAACACTGAAGCTTTCTTT. Translation gives CASSFGTAQLNTEAFF.

The chain recombines TRBV7-2 with TRBJ1-3, with D possibly being TRBD1 (6 bases). The CDR3 has 15 amino acids. Trimming removed 5 bases from V and 2 bases from J, with 13 bases in between. Per the germline V gene, CDR1 is SGHTA and CDR2 is FQGNSA. In DNA form, the CDR3 reads TGTGCCAGCAGCCCGACAGGAATCACTGGAAACACCATATATTTT. This encodes CASSPTGITGNTIYF.

This rearrangement joins TRBV6-5 to TRBJ1-1; 7 bases map to TRBD1. The CDR3 runs 14 residues. After removal of 6 bases from V and 1 base from J, the junction contained 5 bases not matched to a gene. From germline, CDR1 is MNHEY and CDR2 SVGAGI. Written as DNA, the CDR3 is TGTGCCAGCAGCAGGGACAGACCGAACACTGAAGCTTTCTTT. The encoded protein is CASSRDRPNTEAFF.

This chain connects TRBV11-2 to TRBJ2-4, with 12 nucleotides matching TRBD2. The CDR3 runs 19 residues. Germline V gene lookup returns CDR1 SGHAT and CDR2 FQNNGV. The trim removed 1 base at V and 1 base at J, leaving 8 bases unmatched. DNA for the CDR3: TGTGCCAGCAGCTTAGGTTCGCTAGCGGGAGGGCCCGCCAAAAACATTCAGTACTTC. Protein sequence: CASSLGSLAGGPAKNIQYF.

The V gene is TRBV7-9, the J gene TRBJ1-1; D is perhaps TRBD1 (5 bases). Germline V gene sequence: CDR1 SEHNR, CDR2 FQNEAQ (reference sequence). The CDR3 sequence is 16 residues long. V lost 3 bases to trimming and J lost 1 base, with 15 bases between them. The CDR3 nucleotides are TGTGCCAGCAGCTTCACGGGCCGCGGGGGGAACACTGAAGCTTTCTTT. Translation gives CASSFTGRGGNTEAFF.

V usage is TRBV5-4 and J usage is TRBJ1-2; 7 bases map to TRBD1. Germline assignment: CDR1 SGHNT and CDR2 YYREEE (reference sequence). V trimming: 1 base; J trimming: 5 bases; junction bases outside the gene matches: 2. The CDR3 runs to 13 residues. DNA for the CDR3: TGTGCCAGCAGCTTGACAGGGGAATATGGCTACACCTTC. Translation: CASSLTGEYGYTF.

This clone was found once. The V gene is TRBV2, the J gene TRBJ1-5; D gene uncertain. Germline CDR1 reads SNHLY; CDR2 reads FYNNEI. The CDR3 spans 16 residues. V was clipped by 3 bases and J by 2 bases, with 14 bases between them. The CDR3 loop is CASSDGSLDGNQPQHF. The CDR3 nucleotides read TGTGCCAGCAGTGATGGCAGCCTAGACGGCAATCAGCCCCAGCATTTT.

The chain has TRBV6-6 and TRBJ1-3; unclear D gene. The germline gives CDR1 MNHNY, CDR2 SVGAGI (reference sequence). Trimming shortened V by 2 bases and J by 4 bases, and 6 bases separated the two germline ends. CDR3 length: 13 amino acids. As DNA, the CDR3 is TGTGCCAGCAGTTACCTTGAGGGAAACACCATATATTTT. Its protein is CASSYLEGNTIYF.

The rearrangement links TRBV5-1 to TRBJ2-3, with TRBD1 matching over 11 bases. CDR1 SGHRS and CDR2 YFSETQ come from the germline V gene. V shed 4 bases and J 4 bases; nucleotides not matched to a gene: 17. The CDR3 sequence is 19 residues long. The CDR3 DNA is TGCGCCAGCAGCCTCGGACAGGGGGCAGGGTTCGGTCGGGCAGATACGCAGTATTTT. This encodes CASSLGQGAGFGRADTQYF.

The chain couples TRBV19 to TRBJ1-5, with TRBD1 matching 9 bases. CDR1 is LNHDA, CDR2 SQIVND, per germline (reference sequence). This CDR3 is built from 13 residues. The V and J ends lost 5 bases and 6 bases, in that order; junction bases with no gene match: 2. The CDR3: CASSRQGVQPQHF. CDR3 coding DNA: TGTGCCAGTAGTCGACAGGGGGTTCAGCCCCAGCATTTT.

The chain employs TRBV11-2 and TRBJ2-7, with D maybe TRBD1 (5 bases). The V end lost 2 bases, the J end lost 6 bases, and 14 bases lay between the germline ends. Germline CDR1 and CDR2: SGHAT and FQNNGV. The CDR3 totals 14 residues. CDR3 DNA sequence: TGTGCCAGCAGCTTAACAGGCAGAAGGGGCGAGCAGTACTTC. Protein sequence: CASSLTGRRGEQYF. Full variable domain (remainder filled in from reference TRBV11-2 and TRBJ2-7): EAGVAQSPRYKIIEKRQSVAFWCNPISGHATLYWYQQILGQGPKLLIQFQNNGVVDDSQLPKDRFSAERLKGVDSTLKIQPAKLEDSAVYLCASSLTGRRGEQYFGPGTRLTVT.